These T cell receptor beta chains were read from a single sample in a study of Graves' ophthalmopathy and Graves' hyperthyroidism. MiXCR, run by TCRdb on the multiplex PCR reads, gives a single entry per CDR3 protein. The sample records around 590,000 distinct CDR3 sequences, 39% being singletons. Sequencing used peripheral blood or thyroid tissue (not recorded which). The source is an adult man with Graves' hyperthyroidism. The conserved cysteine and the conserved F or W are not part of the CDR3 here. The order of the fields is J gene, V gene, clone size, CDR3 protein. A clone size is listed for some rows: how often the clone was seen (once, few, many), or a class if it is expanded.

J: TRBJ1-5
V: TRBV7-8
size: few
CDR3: ASSLSSGGNSNQPQH

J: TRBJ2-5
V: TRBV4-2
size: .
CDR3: ASSAQTGFQETQY

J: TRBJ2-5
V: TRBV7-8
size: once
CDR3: ASSQHGTGTGTQY

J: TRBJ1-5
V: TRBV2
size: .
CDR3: ANLAGQPQH

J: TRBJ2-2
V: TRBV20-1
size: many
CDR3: SARASRVTGELF

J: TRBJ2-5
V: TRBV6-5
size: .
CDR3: ASSPLPGQGAGETQY

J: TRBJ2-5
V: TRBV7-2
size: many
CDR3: ASSFGVETQY

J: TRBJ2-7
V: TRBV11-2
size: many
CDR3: ASSRQAGEGAYEQY

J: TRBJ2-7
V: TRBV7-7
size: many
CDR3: ASSPGPDTSYEQY

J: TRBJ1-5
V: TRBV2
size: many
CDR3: ASDPTGTGSNQPQH

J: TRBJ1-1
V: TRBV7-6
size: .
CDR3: ASSQVRLGGGETEAF

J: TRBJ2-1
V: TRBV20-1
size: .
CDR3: SAQGSSGAYNEQF

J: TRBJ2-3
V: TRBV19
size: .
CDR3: ATAGTVHTDTQY

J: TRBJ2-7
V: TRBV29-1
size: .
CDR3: SVENEQY

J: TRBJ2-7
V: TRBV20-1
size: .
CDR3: SASRQGMEQY

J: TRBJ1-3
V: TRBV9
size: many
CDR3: ASSGSLPGQGRTIY

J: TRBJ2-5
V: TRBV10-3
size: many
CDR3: AISESGSQETQY

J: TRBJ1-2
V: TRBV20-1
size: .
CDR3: SARRMDNYGYT

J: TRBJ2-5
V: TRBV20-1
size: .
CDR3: SAGPGEETQY

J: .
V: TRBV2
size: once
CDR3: ASSEGLAGGHEQF

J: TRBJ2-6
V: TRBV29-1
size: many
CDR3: SVEVGANVLT

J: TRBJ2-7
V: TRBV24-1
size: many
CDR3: ATSETTGGLYEQY

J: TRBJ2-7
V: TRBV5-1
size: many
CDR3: ASSLVLRGRNEQY

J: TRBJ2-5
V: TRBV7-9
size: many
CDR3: ASSIGGQVRETQY

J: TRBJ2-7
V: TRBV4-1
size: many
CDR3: ASSQRQGANEQY

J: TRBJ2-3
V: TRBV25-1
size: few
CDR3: ASGGGGPGTSPSLHTDTQY

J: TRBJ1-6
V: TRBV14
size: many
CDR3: ASSQDIASSYNSPLH

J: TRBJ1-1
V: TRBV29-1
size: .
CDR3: SVVSGTGYGNTEAF

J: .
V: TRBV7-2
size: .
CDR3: ASSTDRDNEQF

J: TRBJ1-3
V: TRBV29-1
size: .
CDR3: SVAGRMNTIY

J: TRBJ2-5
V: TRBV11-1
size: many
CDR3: ASSPGRGGDQY

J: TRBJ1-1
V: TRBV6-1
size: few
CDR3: ASSEATGGYTEAF

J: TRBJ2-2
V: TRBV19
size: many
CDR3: ASTVLGDTGELF

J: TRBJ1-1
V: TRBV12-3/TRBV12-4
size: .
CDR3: ASSIRTRGNTEAF

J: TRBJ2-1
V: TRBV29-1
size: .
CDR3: SVEDTGGSSNEQF

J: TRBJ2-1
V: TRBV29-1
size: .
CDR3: SVDPHGVAGAGEQF

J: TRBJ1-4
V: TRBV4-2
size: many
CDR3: ASSQAQGADEKLF

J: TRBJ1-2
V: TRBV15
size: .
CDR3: ATSRDGTEANYGYT

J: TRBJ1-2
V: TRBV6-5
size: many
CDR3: ASSLRGRGYGYT

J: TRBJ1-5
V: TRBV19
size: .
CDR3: ASDRGRNQPQH

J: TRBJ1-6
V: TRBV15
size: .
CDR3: ATSRERLGGSGSPLH

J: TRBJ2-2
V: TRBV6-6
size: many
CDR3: ASSYSRNTGELF

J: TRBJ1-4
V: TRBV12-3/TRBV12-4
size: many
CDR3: ASSYPSTGGNEKLF

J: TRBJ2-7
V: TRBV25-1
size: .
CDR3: ASSGSGQGASEQY

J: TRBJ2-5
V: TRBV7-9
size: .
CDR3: ASSPRTGY

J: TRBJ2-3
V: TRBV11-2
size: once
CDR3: ASSFLGWGEYRTDTQY

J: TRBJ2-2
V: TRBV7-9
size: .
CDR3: ASYTSGELF

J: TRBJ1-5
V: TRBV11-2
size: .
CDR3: ASSLNGQGGPQH

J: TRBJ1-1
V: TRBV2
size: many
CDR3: ASSPPGTGGGT

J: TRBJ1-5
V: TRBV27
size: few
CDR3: ASSLIGGNNQPQH

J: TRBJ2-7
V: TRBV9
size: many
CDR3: ASSVVWGVSYEQY

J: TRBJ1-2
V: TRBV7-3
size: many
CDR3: ASSLGGQAKANYGYT

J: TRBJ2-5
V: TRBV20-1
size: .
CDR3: SGGGLAGAGETQY

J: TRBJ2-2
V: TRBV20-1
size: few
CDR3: SAPRNSNTGELF

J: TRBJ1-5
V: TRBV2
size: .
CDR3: ASSEARETGGHQPQH

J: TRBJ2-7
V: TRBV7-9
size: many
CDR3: ASSPSTLDYEQY

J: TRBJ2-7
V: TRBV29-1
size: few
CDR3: SATGGTATYEQY

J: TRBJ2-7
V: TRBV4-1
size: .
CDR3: ASSQESYSPYEQY

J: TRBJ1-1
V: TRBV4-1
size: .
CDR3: ASSQVTQGYTEAF

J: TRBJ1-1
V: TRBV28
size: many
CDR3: ASSPSVNTEAF